Each of the 12 T cell receptor beta chains below was sequenced from the same sample in a study of CD8+ T cells in alopecia areata. RNA was isolated and reverse transcribed to cDNA, the sequencing template. Repertoires were generated with immunoSEQ multiplex PCR, while TCRdb's copy carries only in-frame clones and drops some. The sample records about 150,000 clones, roughly 50% being singletons. The specimen sequenced was CD4+ T cells sorted from blood. Source of these receptors: a human donor with alopecia areata.

The rearrangement links TRBV6-5 to TRBJ1-4; D is uncertain. V was cut by 6 bases and J by 8 bases, with 19 bases left in between. Germline CDR1 and CDR2: MNHEY and SVGAGI. This CDR3 region has 15 residues. CDR3 amino acids: CASSRSPVGEEKLFF. The CDR3 nucleotides are TGTGCCAGCAGCCGCAGCCCGGTCGGGGAAGAAAAACTGTTTTTT.

Regarding this clone: Other DNA sequences in this specimen translate into the identical CDR3. V gene TRBV30 combines with J gene TRBJ1-1; D gene ambiguous. The CDR3 has 12 residues. Trimming pared 0 bases from V and 4 bases from J, leaving 6 bases between. CDR1 is GTSNPN and CDR2 is SVGIG in the germline V gene (reference sequence). CDR3 amino acids: CAWSVLGTEAFF. The CDR3 DNA reads as TGTGCCTGGAGTGTACTAGGCACTGAAGCTTTCTTT.

The J gene is TRBJ1-2, the V gene TRBV28; D uncertain. The germline V and J ends were trimmed by 2 bases and 4 bases, with 11 bases remaining between them. CDR1 MDHEN and CDR2 SYDVKM come from the germline V gene. This CDR3 comprises 14 residues. The CDR3 loop reads CASSLENSLYGYTF. The CDR3, as DNA: TGTGCCAGCAGTTTAGAAAACAGCCTCTATGGCTACACCTTC.

The chain has TRBV7-3 and TRBJ2-1; TRBD1 agrees at 9 bases. The CDR3 has 14 amino acids. Germline V gene data show CDR1 as SGHTA and CDR2 as FQGTGA. V dropped 5 bases and J dropped 6; count of bases not matched to a gene: 5. The CDR3 is CASSAQGASNEQFF. CDR3 DNA sequence: TGTGCCAGCAGCGCACAGGGGGCTTCCAATGAGCAGTTCTTC.

The V and J genes are TRBV2 and TRBJ2-3; D gene ambiguous. Trimming left V 7 bases short and J 1 base short, with 12 bases between. CDR3 length equals 14 residues. Germline V gene lookup returns CDR1 SNHLY and CDR2 FYNNEI. CDR3 nucleotides: TGTGCCAGCAATGTGCTAGTCCGCACAGATACGCAGTATTTT. Its translation: CASNVLVRTDTQYF.

This clone was seen only a few times. This chain joins TRBV2 and TRBJ2-1, with TRBD1 matching over 7 bases. The V gene's germline CDR1 is SNHLY and CDR2 FYNNEI. The V gene end was trimmed by 8 bases and the J gene end by 4 bases; junction bases not matched to a gene: 5. The length of the CDR3 is 13 residues. The DNA for the CDR3 is TGTGCCAGCTTACGGGACAGATACAATGAGCAGTTCTTC. This sequence encodes CASLRDRYNEQFF.

The rearrangement uses TRBV7-9 and TRBJ1-1; D uncertain. This CDR3 is built from 15 residues. Between the trimmed V and J ends, which lost 5 bases and 6 bases, there was a span of 19 bases. The V gene's germline CDR1 is SEHNR and CDR2 FQNEAQ (reference sequence). The CDR3: CASSGGRGRVAEAFF. CDR3 DNA sequence: TGTGCCAGCAGCGGCGGCCGCGGGCGGGTCGCTGAAGCTTTCTTT.

The CDR3 spells CASSTSDEAETQYF. The CDR3 nucleotides read TGCGCCAGCAGCACTTCGGACGAGGCAGAGACCCAGTACTTC. This rearrangement joins TRBV5-1 to TRBJ2-5; D call uncertain. The CDR3 length is 14 residues. The germline V gene has CDR1 SGHRS and CDR2 YFSETQ. Deletions cut 4 bases from V and 4 bases from J, with 14 bases between.

This clone was recorded only once. The chain couples TRBV20-1 to TRBJ2-3; unclear D gene. The germline V and J ends were trimmed by 6 bases and 3 bases, with 7 bases remaining between them. Germline assignment: CDR1 DFQATT and CDR2 SNEGSKA (reference sequence). CDR3 length equals 11 residues. The CDR3 sequence is CSAGRTDTQYF. As DNA, the CDR3 is TGCAGTGCCGGTAGGACAGATACGCAGTATTTT.

This clone has more than one count but fewer than ten. V and J are TRBV29-1 and TRBJ1-3; D gene uncertain. CDR3 length: 14 residues. In germline, CDR1 is SQVTM, CDR2 ANQGSEA. With 7 bases removed from V and 1 base from J, the gap between germline ends came to 14 bases. The CDR3 sequence: CSAGGGRSGNTIYF. The CDR3 DNA is TGCAGCGCGGGAGGTGGCAGGTCTGGAAACACCATATATTTT.

The chain combines TRBV29-1 with TRBJ2-6, with D unclear. Germline V gives CDR1 SQVTM, CDR2 ANQGSEA. There are 11 residues in the CDR3. With 7 bases removed from V and 5 bases from J, the gap between germline ends came to 6 bases. CDR3 protein: CSGLRANVLTF. In DNA, the CDR3 is TGCAGCGGGCTACGGGCCAACGTCCTGACTTTC.

The chain couples TRBV29-1 to TRBJ2-7; 12 bases map to TRBD2. The V and J ends lost 7 bases and 4 bases, in that order; junction bases with no gene match: 5. The CDR3 length is 13 residues. The germline V gene encodes CDR1 SQVTM and CDR2 ANQGSEA. The CDR3 coding sequence is TGCAGCGCCGGGACTAGCGGGCCTTACGAGCAGTACTTC. The encoded protein is CSAGTSGPYEQYF.